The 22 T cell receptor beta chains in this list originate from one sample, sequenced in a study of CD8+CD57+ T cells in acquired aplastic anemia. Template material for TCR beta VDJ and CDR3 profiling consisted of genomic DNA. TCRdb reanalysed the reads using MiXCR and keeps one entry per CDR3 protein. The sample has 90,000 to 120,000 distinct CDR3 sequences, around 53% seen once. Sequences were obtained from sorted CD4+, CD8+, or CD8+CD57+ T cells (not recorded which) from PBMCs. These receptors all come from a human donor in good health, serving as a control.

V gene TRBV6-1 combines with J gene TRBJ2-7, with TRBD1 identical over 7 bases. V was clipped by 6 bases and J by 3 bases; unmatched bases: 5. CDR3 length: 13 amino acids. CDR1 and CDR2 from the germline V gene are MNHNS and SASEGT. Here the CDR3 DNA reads TGTGCCAGCAGGACCGGGACAGACTACGAGCAGTACTTC. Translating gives CASRTGTDYEQYF.

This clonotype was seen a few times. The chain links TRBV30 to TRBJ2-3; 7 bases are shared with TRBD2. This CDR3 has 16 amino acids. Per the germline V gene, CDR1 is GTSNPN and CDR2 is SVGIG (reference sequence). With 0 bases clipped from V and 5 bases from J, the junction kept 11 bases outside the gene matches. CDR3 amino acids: CAWSVLPGGIGDTQYF. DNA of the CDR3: TGTGCCTGGAGTGTACTCCCCGGGGGGATCGGAGATACGCAGTATTTT.

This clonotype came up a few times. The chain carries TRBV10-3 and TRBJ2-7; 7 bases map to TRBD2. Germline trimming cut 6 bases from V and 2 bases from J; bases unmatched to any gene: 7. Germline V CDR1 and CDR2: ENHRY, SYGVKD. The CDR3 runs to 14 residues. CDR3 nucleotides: TGTGCCATCAGGGGGGGGGACGGCCCCTACGAGCAGTACTTC. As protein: CAIRGGDGPYEQYF.

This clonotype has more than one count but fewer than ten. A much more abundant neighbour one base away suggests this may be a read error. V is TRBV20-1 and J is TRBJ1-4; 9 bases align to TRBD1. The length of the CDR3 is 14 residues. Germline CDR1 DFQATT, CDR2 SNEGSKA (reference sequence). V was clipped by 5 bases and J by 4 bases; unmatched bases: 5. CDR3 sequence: CSASWTGVNEKLFF. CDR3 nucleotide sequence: TGCAGTGCTTCGTGGACAGGGGTTAATGAAAAACTGTTTTTT.

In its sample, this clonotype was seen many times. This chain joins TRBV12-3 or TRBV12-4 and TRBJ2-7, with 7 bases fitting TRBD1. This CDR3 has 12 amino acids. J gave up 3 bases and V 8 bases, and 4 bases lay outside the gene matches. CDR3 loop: CASSGTDYEQYF. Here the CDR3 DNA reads TGTGCCAGCTCCGGGACAGACTACGAGCAGTACTTC.

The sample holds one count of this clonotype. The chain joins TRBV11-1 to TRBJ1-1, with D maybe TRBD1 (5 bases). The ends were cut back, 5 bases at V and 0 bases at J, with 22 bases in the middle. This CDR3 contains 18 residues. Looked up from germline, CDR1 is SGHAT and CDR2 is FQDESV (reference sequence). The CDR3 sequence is CASSRWTTVTGMNTEAFF. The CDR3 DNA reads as TGTGCCAGCAGCCGATGGACGACAGTCACGGGGATGAACACTGAAGCTTTCTTT.

CDR3 amino acids: CASSDPTYLNEKLFF. Here the CDR3 DNA reads TGTGCCAGCAGTGACCCGACCTATCTTAATGAAAAACTGTTTTTT. This chain connects TRBV25-1 to TRBJ1-4; D not certain. The length of the CDR3 is 15 residues. Germline V gene data show CDR1 as MGHDK and CDR2 as SYGVNS. V lost 3 bases to trimming and J lost 4 bases, with 12 bases between them.

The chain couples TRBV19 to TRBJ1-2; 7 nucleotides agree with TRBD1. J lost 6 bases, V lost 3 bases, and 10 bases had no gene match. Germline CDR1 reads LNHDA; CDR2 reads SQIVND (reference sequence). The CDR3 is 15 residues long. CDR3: CASSIFAGGDHGYTF. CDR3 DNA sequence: TGTGCCAGTAGTATCTTTGCAGGGGGGGATCATGGCTACACCTTC.

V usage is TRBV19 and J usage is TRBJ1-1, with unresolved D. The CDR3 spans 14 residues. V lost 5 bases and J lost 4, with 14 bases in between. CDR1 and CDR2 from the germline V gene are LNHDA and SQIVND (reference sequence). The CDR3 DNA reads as TGTGCCAGTAGTCCCCCGGGGAGGGTCACTGAAGCTTTCTTT. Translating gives CASSPPGRVTEAFF.

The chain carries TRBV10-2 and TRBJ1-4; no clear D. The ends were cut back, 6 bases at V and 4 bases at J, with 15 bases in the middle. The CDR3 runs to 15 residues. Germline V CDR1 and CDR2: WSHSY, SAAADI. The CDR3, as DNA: TGCGCCAGCAGGGTCGGAGCTGCGGATAATGAAAAACTGTTTTTT. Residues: CASRVGAADNEKLFF.

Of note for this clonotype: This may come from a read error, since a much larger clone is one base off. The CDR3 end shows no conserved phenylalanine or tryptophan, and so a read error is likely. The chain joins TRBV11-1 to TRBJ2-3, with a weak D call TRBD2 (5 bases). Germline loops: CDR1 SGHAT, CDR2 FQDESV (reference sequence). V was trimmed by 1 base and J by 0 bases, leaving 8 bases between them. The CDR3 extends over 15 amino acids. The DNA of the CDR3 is TGTGCCAGCAGCTTAGGTAGCGCCAGCACAGATACGCAGTATCTT. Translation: CASSLGSASTDTQYL.

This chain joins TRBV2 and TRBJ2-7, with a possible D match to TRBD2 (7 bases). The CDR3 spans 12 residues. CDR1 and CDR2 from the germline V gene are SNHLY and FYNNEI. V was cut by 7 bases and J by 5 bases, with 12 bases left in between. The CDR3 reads CASKGEGDEQYF. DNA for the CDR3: TGTGCCAGCAAGGGGGAGGGGGACGAGCAGTACTTC.

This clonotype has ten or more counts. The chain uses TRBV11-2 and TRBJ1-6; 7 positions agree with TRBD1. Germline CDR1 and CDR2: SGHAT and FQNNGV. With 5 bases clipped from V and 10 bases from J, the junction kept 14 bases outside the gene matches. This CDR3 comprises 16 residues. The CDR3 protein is CASSPKDRALYSPLHF. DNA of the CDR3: TGTGCCAGCAGCCCGAAAGACAGGGCGTTATACTCACCCCTCCACTTT.

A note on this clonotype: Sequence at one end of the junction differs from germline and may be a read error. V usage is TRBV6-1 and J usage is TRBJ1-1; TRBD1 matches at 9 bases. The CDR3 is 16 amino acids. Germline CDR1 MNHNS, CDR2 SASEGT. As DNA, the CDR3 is TGTGCCAGCAGCCTACAAACCGGGACAGGGAACGCTGAGGCTTTCTTT. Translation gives CASSLQTGTGNAEAFF.

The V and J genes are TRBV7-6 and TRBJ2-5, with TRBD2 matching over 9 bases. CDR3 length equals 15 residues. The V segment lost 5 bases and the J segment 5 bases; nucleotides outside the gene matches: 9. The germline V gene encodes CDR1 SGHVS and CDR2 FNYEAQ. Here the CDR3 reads CASSPPRGGAETQYF. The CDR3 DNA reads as TGTGCCAGCAGCCCCCCTCGCGGGGGGGCGGAGACCCAGTACTTC.

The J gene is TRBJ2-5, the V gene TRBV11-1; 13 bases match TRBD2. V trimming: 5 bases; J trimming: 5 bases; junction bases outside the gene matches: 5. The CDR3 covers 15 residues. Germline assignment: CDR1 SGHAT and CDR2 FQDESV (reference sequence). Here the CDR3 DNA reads TGTGCCAGCAGCCCGGGGACTAGCGGGGTGGAGACCCAGTACTTC. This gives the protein CASSPGTSGVETQYF.

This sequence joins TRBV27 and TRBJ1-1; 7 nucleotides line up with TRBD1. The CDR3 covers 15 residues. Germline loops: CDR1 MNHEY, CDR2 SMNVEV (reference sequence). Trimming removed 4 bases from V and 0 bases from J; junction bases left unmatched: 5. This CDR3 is CASSSLQGMNTEAFF. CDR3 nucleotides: TGTGCCAGCAGTTCTTTACAGGGGATGAACACTGAAGCTTTCTTT.

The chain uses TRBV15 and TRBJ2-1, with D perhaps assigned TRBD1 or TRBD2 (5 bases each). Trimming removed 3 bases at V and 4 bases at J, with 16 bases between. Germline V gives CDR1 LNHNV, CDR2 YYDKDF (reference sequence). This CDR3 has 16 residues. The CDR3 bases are TGTGCCACCAGCAGGACCCGGGACGGATCTTACAATGAGCAGTTCTTC. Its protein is CATSRTRDGSYNEQFF.

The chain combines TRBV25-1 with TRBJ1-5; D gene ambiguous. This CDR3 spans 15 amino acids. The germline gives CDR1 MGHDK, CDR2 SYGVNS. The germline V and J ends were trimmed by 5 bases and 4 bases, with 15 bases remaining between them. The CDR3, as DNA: TGTGCCAGCAGTTACTCCCACGACCGGAATCAGCCCCAGCATTTT. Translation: CASSYSHDRNQPQHF. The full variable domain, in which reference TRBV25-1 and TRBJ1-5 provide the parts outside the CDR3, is EADIYQTPRYLVIGTGKKITLECSQTMGHDKMYWYQQDPGMELHLIHYSYGVNSTEKGDLSSESTVSRIRTEHFPLTLESARPSHTSQYLCASSYSHDRNQPQHFGDGTRLSIL.

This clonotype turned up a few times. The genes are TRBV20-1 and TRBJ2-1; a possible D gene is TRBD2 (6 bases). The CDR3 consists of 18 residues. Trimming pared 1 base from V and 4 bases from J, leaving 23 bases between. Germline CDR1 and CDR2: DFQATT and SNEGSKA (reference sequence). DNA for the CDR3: TGCAGTGCTAGAGTCCCCCTAACCGGGACTGGATTATACAATGAGCAGTTCTTC. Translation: CSARVPLTGTGLYNEQFF.

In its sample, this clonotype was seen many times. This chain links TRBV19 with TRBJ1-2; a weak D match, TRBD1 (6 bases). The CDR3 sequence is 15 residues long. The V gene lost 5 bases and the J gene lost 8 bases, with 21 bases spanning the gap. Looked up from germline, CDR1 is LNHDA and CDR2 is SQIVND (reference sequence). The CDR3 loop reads CASSPSLGQMEGYTF. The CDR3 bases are TGTGCCAGTAGTCCTTCTCTCGGACAGATGGAGGGCTACACCTTC. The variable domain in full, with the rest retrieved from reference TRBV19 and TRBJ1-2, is DGGITQSPKYLFRKEGQNVTLSCEQNLNHDAMYWYRQDPGQGLRLIYYSQIVNDFQKGDIAEGYSVSREKKESFPLTVTSAQKNPTAFYLCASSPSLGQMEGYTFGSGTRLTVV.

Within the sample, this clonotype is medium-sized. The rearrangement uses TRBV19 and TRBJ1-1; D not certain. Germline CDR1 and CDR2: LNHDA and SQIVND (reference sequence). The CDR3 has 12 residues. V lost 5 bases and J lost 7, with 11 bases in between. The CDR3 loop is CASSPPGIEAFF. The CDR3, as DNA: TGTGCCAGTAGTCCTCCTGGGATTGAAGCTTTCTTT.